Listed here is a single T cell receptor beta chain. Its antigen is unknown. The record has no base qualities; no much larger clone is one base away. The sample's time point, from its label and the paper: blood 2 weeks post-SBRT. The treatment or condition label corresponds to: 15 Gy SBRT to primary tumor, nephrectomy 4 weeks later. To follow tumor-enriched clonotypes, peripheral blood was collected serially from radiation-treated patients at baseline and again at 2 weeks and 4 weeks after SBRT. Every patient had renal cell carcinoma of clear cell pathology. The QIAamp DNA Blood Mini Kit (Qiagen) was used to prepare genomic DNA for TCR sequencing. Samples were included in the analyses only if all quality control checks were passed. The source of the sample is a study of radiation and T cells in renal cell carcinoma (dated by TCRdb to 2018 to 2021). Regarding the study in general: The samples were drawn from a clinical trial, where primary renal cell carcinomas were treated with 15 Gy of stereotactic body radiation therapy and then removed by nephrectomy 4 weeks afterward. TCR beta sequencing covered approximately 50 samples in total, comprising about 26 tumors and around 27 peripheral blood samples. A total of about 4 million unique CDR3 nucleotide sequences, encoding 2,658,974 unique CDR3 amino acid sequences, were found across all 50 or so samples.

What the work shows at the level of the full study, not this receptor alone: Because pretreatment tumor biopsies were not available, the baseline intratumoral presence of clonotypes could not be determined. Dynamics of the blood repertoire were not tracked past 4 weeks after treatment. In blood, the top tumor clonotypes increased from baseline to 2 weeks after radiation and then shrank by 4 weeks, which suggests a temporary expansion of tumor-resident clones. With a single-armed trial design, the study had no way to address how radiation dose or scheduling affects the TCR repertoire.

TCR beta libraries were generated from genomic DNA with the immunoSEQ kit, following the manufacturer's recommendations. To prepare the libraries, a first multiplex PCR with proprietary primers was run, followed by a second PCR that added unique barcodes, and a bead cleanup was done after each round. Each sample batch included a kit-provided positive control reaction and a negative control reaction. The final libraries were assessed on an Agilent 4200 TapeStation D1000 ScreenTape, pooled by volume, and quantified by qPCR. Sequencing was performed on an Illumina NextSeq500 with a MidOutput 150-cycle cartridge, and 156 Read1 and 15 Index1 cycles were run with kit custom primers. The pooled library was loaded at roughly 0.96 pM, with a 20% PhiX control spiked in. The authors' pipeline ran thus. The vendor-processed data were analyzed in R, and a clonotype was defined as all T cells that share the same CDR3 nucleotide sequence. For clone abundance analyses, frequencies were normalized to the 10,000 most abundant clones in each sample. Public T cell clones, which averaged fewer than five per sample, were removed prior to analysis. Tumor-enriched and baseline blood-enriched clonotypes were defined by at least a 32-fold difference in abundance between compartments. A beta-binomial differential abundance model was applied to find clonotypes that expanded or contracted between blood time points. Tumor-blood repertoire similarity was measured with the Baroni-Urbani and Buser coefficient, and groups were compared using two-tailed Wilcoxon tests in R. TCRdb stores this immuneACCESS table with in-frame sequences only. Part of the clones is absent; in the studies checked, under half of the shortfall reflects unresolved V genes, and no reason is known for the rest. V and J calls and clone size come straight from that table; D and trimming were deduced from the DNA. Within this sample are some 75,000 clones, with 82% of them counted one time only. Approximately 6.4% of the sample is held by the ten biggest clonotypes.

V is shortened by 6 bases, J by 2 bases, and the region joining them spans 18 bases. CDR3 length: 16 amino acids, cysteine to phenylalanine. Only the CDR3 DNA is retained, 48 bases long and in frame from the first base. From the germline V gene, CDR1 is MDHEN and CDR2 is SYDVKM. This TCR was sampled from a man between 60 and 75 years old with renal cell carcinoma. This sequence uses TRBV28 and TRBJ2-3; TRBD1 is a weak D gene call, 6 bases matching. This specimen was blood, taken from a patient whose treatment included radiotherapy and nephrectomy. The CDR3 sequence is CASSYDWTEHTDTQYF. The DNA is TGTGCCAGCAGCTACGACTGGACAGAGCACACAGATACGCAGTATTTT.